The T cell receptor (beta chain) under discussion was sequenced for a study of T-cell memory formation after mild COVID-19. Across the study: The two donors had largely donor-specific TCR clusters.

This clonotype came up a few times. Its antigen is currently unknown. Employing constant-segment primers, 5'RACE generated TCR alpha and TCR beta cDNA libraries bearing sample barcodes and UMIs. Using its own MiXCR run on the 5' RACE reads, TCRdb lists one record per CDR3 protein. This table holds hundreds of thousands of distinct CDR3 sequences, approximately 18% found once. Broader study findings: Of the contracting clones, CD4+ ones lay mainly in CM and EM, and CD8+ ones in EMRA.

From germline, CDR1 is DFQATT and CDR2 SNEGSKA (reference sequence). Trimming stripped 3 bases from V and 0 bases from J, with 12 bases between. CDR3 size: 15 residues. The TCR was taken from an adult woman who had mild COVID-19 (a few samples of this study predate the infection). Cell type and time point are not known. V is TRBV20-1 and J is TRBJ1-5, with D possibly being TRBD1 (6 bases). The sample comprised PBMCs or a T cell subset sorted from them (not recorded which). CDR3 in amino acids: CSAREGGRSNQPQHF. CDR3 sequence (DNA): TGCAGTGCTAGGGAAGGGGGACGTAGCAATCAGCCCCAGCATTTT.